The 18 T cell receptor beta chains given below trace back to one sample, sequenced in a study of T cells after posttransplantation cyclophosphamide. Measured with immunoSEQ multiplex PCR; TCRdb has only the in-frame clones, and not every one. The data show some 35,000 clones, with none appearing a single time. Sequenced: PBMCs. The receptor source for this set is a man in his thirties or forties in good health and a related stem cell transplant donor.

Many counts were recorded for this clone. Here the CDR3 DNA reads TGTGCCAGCAGCTTAAGACTCGCGGGCACCGGGGAGCTGTTTTTT. This codes for CASSLRLAGTGELFF. The rearrangement uses TRBV11-1 and TRBJ2-2; weak D call: TRBD2 (5 bases). Germline V gives CDR1 SGHAT, CDR2 FQDESV (reference sequence). V lost 2 bases, J lost 4 bases, and 11 bases lay in between. The CDR3 extends over 15 amino acids.

This clone was found many times. V gene TRBV10-3 combines with J gene TRBJ1-1, with a weak D call TRBD1 (6 bases). Trimming stripped 8 bases from V and 5 bases from J, with 15 bases between. Germline assignment: CDR1 ENHRY and CDR2 SYGVKD. CDR3 length: 13 residues. CDR3 DNA sequence: TGTGCCATCTCGGGGGGCAAGTATACTGAAGCTTTCTTT. This gives the protein CAISGGKYTEAFF.

This clone was observed many times. The chain recombines TRBV9 with TRBJ1-1; possible D gene TRBD1, 5 bases. The CDR3 totals 20 residues. Germline V gene sequence: CDR1 SGDLS, CDR2 YYNGEE. V was pared by 1 base and J by 0 bases, with 25 bases between. The CDR3 loop is CASSVFVPDTGDVVNTEAFF. The DNA of the CDR3 is TGTGCCAGCAGCGTATTTGTACCCGATACGGGGGACGTAGTGAACACTGAAGCTTTCTTT.

This clone was counted many times. J is TRBJ2-1 and V is TRBV18; D uncertain. The CDR3 totals 15 residues. V dropped 3 bases and J dropped 2 bases, with 11 bases sitting between them. Germline V gene data show CDR1 as KGHSH and CDR2 as LQKENI. CDR3 coding DNA: TGTGCCAGCTCACCGTCGACAATTACCTACAATGAGCAGTTCTTC. Amino acid sequence: CASSPSTITYNEQFF.

This clone was found many times. The chain is built from TRBV11-2 and TRBJ2-3, with D maybe TRBD1 (6 bases). This CDR3 region has 16 residues. The ends were cut back, 1 base at V and 4 bases at J, with 15 bases in the middle. Germline CDR1 is SGHAT and CDR2 is FQNNGV. The CDR3 spells CASSLGTGIDSDTQYF. DNA for the CDR3: TGTGCCAGCAGCTTAGGTACAGGGATAGATTCAGATACGCAGTATTTT.

There are a few counts of this clone. The gene calls are TRBV25-1 and TRBJ1-4; 9 bases fit TRBD1. CDR3 length: 18 amino acids. Trimming removed 3 bases from V and 8 bases from J; junction bases left unmatched: 16. In germline, CDR1 is MGHDK, CDR2 SYGVNS. The CDR3, as DNA: TGTGCCAGCAGTGATAATGAAGGACAGGGGACCGGGGAGGAAAAACTGTTTTTT. Protein sequence: CASSDNEGQGTGEEKLFF.

At least ten counts were recorded for this clone. CDR3 sequence reads: CASTRDTGYWELFF. The CDR3 DNA sequence: TGTGCCAGCACCCGGGACACGGGTTATTGGGAGCTGTTTTTT. This sequence joins TRBV28 and TRBJ2-2; a weak D match, TRBD1 (6 bases). The CDR3 loop spans 14 amino acids. V shed 7 bases and J shed 9 bases, with 18 bases lying between them. From germline, CDR1 is MDHEN and CDR2 SYDVKM. Combining the CDR3 with reference TRBV28 and TRBJ2-2 gives the whole variable domain DVKVTQSSRYLVKRTGEKVFLECVQDMDHENMFWYRQDPGLGLRLIYFSYDVKMKEKGDIPEGYSVSREKKERFSLILESASTNQTSMYLCASTRDTGYWELFFGEGSRLTVL.

The chain couples TRBV9 to TRBJ2-5; 8 positions match TRBD1. Germline values: CDR1 SGDLS, CDR2 YYNGEE. The CDR3 contains 13 residues. J gave up 8 bases and V 4 bases, and 7 bases lay outside the gene matches. CDR3 sequence reads: CASSPRQGITQYF. The CDR3 DNA follows: TGTGCCAGCAGCCCCCGACAGGGGATAACCCAGTACTTC. Based on the CDR3 plus reference TRBV9 and TRBJ2-5, the full variable domain is DSGVTQTPKHLITATGQRVTLRCSPRSGDLSVYWYQQSLDQGLQFLIQYYNGEERAKGNILERFSAQQFPDLHSELNLSSLELGDSALYFCASSPRQGITQYFGPGTRLLVL.

This clone was seen at least ten times. The chain is built from TRBV6-5 and TRBJ1-4, with D uncertain. The CDR3 totals 14 residues. The germline V gene encodes CDR1 MNHEY and CDR2 SVGAGI. The V end was cut by 0 bases, the J end by 4 bases, with 6 bases between. CDR3 region: CASSYSNSNEKLFF. The CDR3 DNA reads as TGTGCCAGCAGTTACTCGAACAGTAATGAAAAACTGTTTTTT.

This clone has a handful of counts. CDR3 DNA: TGTGCCAGCAGCCCCCGTAGCCTACGGGGATCTGGGGCCAACGTCCTGACTTTC. It yields the protein CASSPRSLRGSGANVLTF. The rearrangement uses TRBV11-2 and TRBJ2-6, with D perhaps TRBD2 (5 bases). V was trimmed by 5 bases and J by 1 base, leaving 18 bases between them. CDR1 SGHAT and CDR2 FQNNGV come from the germline V gene. The CDR3 is made up of 18 amino acids.

This clone was counted many times. This chain connects TRBV7-9 to TRBJ2-7; 7 bases align to TRBD1. CDR3 size: 15 residues. Per the germline V gene, CDR1 is SEHNR and CDR2 is FQNEAQ (reference sequence). J gave up 2 bases and V 5 bases, and 9 bases lay outside the gene matches. The DNA for the CDR3 is TGTGCCAGCAGCCCCAGGGGGACAGTCACCTACGAGCAGTACTTC. It is translated as CASSPRGTVTYEQYF.

This sequence joins TRBV4-2 and TRBJ2-1; 12 nucleotides agree with TRBD2. CDR1 LGHNA and CDR2 YNFKEQ come from the germline V gene. This CDR3 has 18 amino acids. Germline trimming cut 3 bases from V and 6 bases from J; bases unmatched to any gene: 12. CDR3 residues: CASSQTPLAGGSINEQFF. CDR3 DNA sequence: TGTGCCAGCAGCCAGACCCCACTAGCGGGGGGCTCAATCAATGAGCAGTTCTTC.

This clone was counted ten times or more. V and J are TRBV10-3 and TRBJ1-1; possibly TRBD1 for D (6 bases). The CDR3 consists of 14 residues. Germline CDR1 and CDR2: ENHRY and SYGVKD. Deletions cut 4 bases from V and 3 bases from J, with 12 bases between. CDR3 residues: CAISAGHGYTEAFF. CDR3 DNA sequence: TGTGCCATCAGTGCGGGACATGGCTACACTGAAGCTTTCTTT.

A few counts support this clone. This sequence joins TRBV12-3 or TRBV12-4 and TRBJ2-2; D call uncertain. CDR3 length: 17 residues. V lost 3 bases, J lost 0 bases, and 14 bases lay in between. In nucleotides, the CDR3 is TGTGCCAGCAGTTTTTACAAAGGGCAGTCGAACACCGGGGAGCTGTTTTTT. Amino acid sequence: CASSFYKGQSNTGELFF.

This clone was observed at least ten times. The V call is TRBV28, the J call TRBJ1-1; D is possibly TRBD1 (5 bases). From germline, CDR1 is MDHEN and CDR2 SYDVKM. The CDR3 has 13 amino acids. Trimming stripped 9 bases from V and 5 bases from J, with 16 bases between. CDR3 sequence (DNA): TGTGCCAGTGCTGCCGGGGGGAGGACTGAAGCTTTCTTT. Protein: CASAAGGRTEAFF.

This clone has ten or more counts. The chain employs TRBV7-2 and TRBJ2-7; 15 bases are shared with TRBD2. The CDR3 sequence is 17 residues long. Germline CDR1 and CDR2: SGHTA and FQGNSA. The J segment lost 2 bases and the V segment lost 5 bases, leaving 7 bases of the junction unmatched. CDR3 nucleotide sequence: TGTGCCAGCAGCCCCCGGACTAGCGGGGGGGGCCCCTACGAGCAGTACTTC. Its protein product is CASSPRTSGGGPYEQYF.

At least ten counts were recorded for this clone. This chain uses TRBV2 with TRBJ2-1; 8 bases fit TRBD2. V lost 3 bases to trimming and J lost 7 bases; unmatched junction nucleotides: 11. The CDR3 is 16 residues long. Germline values: CDR1 SNHLY, CDR2 FYNNEI. Here the CDR3 DNA reads TGTGCCAGCAGTGACAGCCCAGCGGGGGCCGTAAATGAGCAGTTCTTC. It encodes CASSDSPAGAVNEQFF.

This clone was found many times. The DNA for the CDR3 is TGTGCCATCGGGGGACTAGCGGGGACAGGAGATACGCAGTATTTT. Translated, it gives CAIGGLAGTGDTQYF. This chain joins TRBV10-3 and TRBJ2-3; the match to TRBD2 covers 13 bases. The CDR3 is 15 residues long. CDR1 ENHRY and CDR2 SYGVKD come from the germline V gene. V was pared by 8 bases and J by 5 bases, with 7 bases of the junction left unmatched.